This T cell receptor (beta chain) was retrieved from a study of blood T cell repertoires in COVID-19. Clones were read by immunoSEQ multiplex PCR, and TCRdb kept only the in-frame ones, dropping some. The sample contains around 170,000 clones, roughly 85% of which appear only once. The source of this sequence is a man aged 50 to 60 with active or convalescent COVID-19. The sample comprised peripheral blood.

DNA for the CDR3: TGTGCCACCAGCAGGGAGGGGTCCTACAATGAGCAGTTCTTC. Amino acids: CATSREGSYNEQFF. V is TRBV15 and J is TRBJ2-1, with D possibly being TRBD2 (6 bases). Trimming took off 3 bases at V and 1 base at J, with 7 bases between the two ends. Looked up from germline, CDR1 is LNHNV and CDR2 is YYDKDF (reference sequence). The CDR3 consists of 14 residues. Variable domain in full (rest from reference TRBV15 and TRBJ2-1): DAMVIQNPRYQVTQFGKPVTLSCSQTLNHNVMYWYQQKSSQAPKLLFHYYDKDFNNEADTPDNFQSRRPNTSFCFLDIRSPGLGDTAMYLCATSREGSYNEQFFGPGTRLTVL.